Each of the 16 T cell receptor beta chains below was sequenced from the same sample in a study of cytomegalovirus exposure and HLA in healthy donors. The study ran its PCR with 60 Vbeta and 13 Jbeta primers. Repertoires were generated with immunoSEQ multiplex PCR, while TCRdb's copy carries only in-frame clones and drops some. The sample records 200,000 to 250,000 clones, about 77% being singletons. Sequencing was done on a sample of PBMCs. The source of these receptors is a woman aged 30 to 39 in good health and CMV-seronegative.

The CDR3 DNA is TGTGCCACCAGCAGAGATACCGGGTCTGATGAGCAGTTCTTC. It is translated as CATSRDTGSDEQFF. The gene calls are TRBV15 and TRBJ2-1, with no clear D. Germline V gene data show CDR1 as LNHNV and CDR2 as YYDKDF (reference sequence). V was trimmed by 0 bases and J by 8 bases, leaving 11 bases between them. The CDR3 totals 14 residues.

The chain links TRBV4-2 to TRBJ2-7, with D possibly being TRBD2 (5 bases). The germline gives CDR1 LGHNA, CDR2 YNFKEQ. The V end lost 3 bases, the J end lost 6 bases, and 15 bases lay between the germline ends. This CDR3 contains 14 residues. CDR3 DNA sequence: TGTGCCAGCAGCCATGTGGGAGAAGCGGTCGAGCAGTACTTC. It yields the protein CASSHVGEAVEQYF.

This clone appeared a single time. The chain couples TRBV6-6 to TRBJ1-2; tentatively, D is TRBD1 (5 bases). Trimming took off 6 bases at V and 3 bases at J, with 11 bases between the two ends. The CDR3 length is 13 residues. Germline CDR1 MNHNY, CDR2 SVGAGI (reference sequence). CDR3 residues: CASRLSGDYGYTF. The CDR3 DNA follows: TGTGCCAGCAGGTTATCGGGGGACTATGGCTACACCTTC.

The table lists this clone with a few counts. This sequence joins TRBV4-1 and TRBJ1-6; 7 nucleotides align to TRBD1. Trimming at V came to 0 bases and at J to 9 bases, leaving 5 bases not matched to a gene. CDR1 is MGHRA, CDR2 YSYEKL, per germline. The CDR3 consists of 15 residues. CDR3 amino acids: CASSQEGTVSSPLHF. The CDR3 DNA follows: TGCGCCAGCAGCCAAGAAGGGACAGTAAGTTCACCCCTCCACTTT.

This rearrangement joins TRBV27 to TRBJ1-2; maybe TRBD1 (6 bases). CDR1 and CDR2 (germline): MNHEY, SMNVEV (reference sequence). The V end lost 7 bases, the J end lost 6 bases, and 18 bases lay between the germline ends. CDR3 length: 14 residues. Here the CDR3 reads CASTPWAGVDGYTF. CDR3 coding DNA: TGTGCCAGCACCCCTTGGGCAGGGGTCGATGGCTACACCTTC.

This clone was seen once. The chain combines TRBV7-2 with TRBJ2-2; 9 bases map to TRBD1. Germline loops: CDR1 SGHTA, CDR2 FQGNSA. This CDR3 comprises 14 residues. After removal of 7 bases from V and 7 bases from J, the junction contained 7 bases not matched to a gene. The CDR3 nucleotides read TGTGCCAGCACCCCCGACAGGGGGGTCGGGGAGCTGTTTTTT. Its translation: CASTPDRGVGELFF. Using reference TRBV7-2 and TRBJ2-2 for the parts outside the CDR3, the full variable domain is GAGVSQSPSNKVTEKGKDVELRCDPISGHTALYWYRQSLGQGLEFLIYFQGNSAPDKSGLPSDRFSAERTGGSVSTLTIQRTQQEDSAVYLCASTPDRGVGELFFGEGSRLTVL.

The chain joins TRBV18 to TRBJ2-5, with 9 nucleotides matching TRBD2. V shed 5 bases and J 3 bases; nucleotides not matched to a gene: 1. Per the germline V gene, CDR1 is KGHSH and CDR2 is LQKENI. The CDR3 is 13 amino acids. The CDR3 sequence is CASSASGEETQYF. The CDR3 region has the DNA TGTGCCAGCTCAGCTAGCGGGGAAGAGACCCAGTACTTC. Supplemented by reference TRBV18 and TRBJ2-5, the full variable domain reads NAGVMQNPRHLVRRRGQEARLRCSPMKGHSHVYWYRQLPEEGLKFMVYLQKENIIDESGMPKERFSAEFPKEGPSILRIQQVVRGDSAAYFCASSASGEETQYFGPGTRLLVL.

This clone was counted a few times. Here the CDR3 DNA reads TGTGCCAGTAGCCCCACACAGAACACTGAAGCTTTCTTT. Amino acids: CASSPTQNTEAFF. The chain has TRBV19 and TRBJ1-1; D remains ambiguous. This CDR3 has 13 residues. Germline CDR1 LNHDA, CDR2 SQIVND (reference sequence). Trimming removed 6 bases at V and 1 base at J, with 9 bases between.

The V call is TRBV6-5, the J call TRBJ2-2; possibly TRBD1 for D (6 bases). Germline V lookup: CDR1 MNHEY, CDR2 SVGAGI. The CDR3 has 12 amino acids. V was clipped by 7 bases and J by 6 bases, with 9 bases between them. CDR3 region: CASMAGAGELFF. CDR3 sequence (DNA): TGTGCCAGCATGGCAGGGGCCGGGGAGCTGTTTTTT.

This clone was seen just once. V is TRBV27 and J is TRBJ2-5, with 8 bases identical to TRBD2. CDR1 MNHEY and CDR2 SMNVEV come from the germline V gene (reference sequence). This CDR3 is built from 14 residues. V shed 3 bases, J shed 11 bases, and the junction held 11 bases outside the gene matches. In DNA, the CDR3 is TGTGCCAGCAGTTTCCGGCGGGAGGCGTTAGTGCAGTACTTC. It is translated as CASSFRREALVQYF.

The chain is built from TRBV11-2 and TRBJ2-5; no reliable D call. The CDR3 totals 14 residues. Per germline, CDR1 SGHAT and CDR2 FQNNGV. V was pared by 3 bases and J by 5 bases, with 13 bases between. The DNA of the CDR3 is TGTGCCAGCAGCTTTCGCAGCGATGCGGAGACCCAGTACTTC. It translates to CASSFRSDAETQYF.

V gene TRBV5-6 combines with J gene TRBJ2-1, with a weak D call TRBD2 (6 bases). V lost 4 bases and J lost 3, with 26 bases in between. The CDR3 runs to 19 residues. CDR1 SGHDT and CDR2 YYEEEE come from the germline V gene. CDR3: CASSTHGVAVLKSYNEQFF. The CDR3 nucleotides read TGTGCCAGCAGCACACACGGGGTAGCGGTACTAAAAAGCTACAATGAGCAGTTCTTC.

This chain uses TRBV19 with TRBJ2-2, with a tentative D call TRBD1 (6 bases). Germline values: CDR1 LNHDA, CDR2 SQIVND (reference sequence). The CDR3 spans 16 residues. Trimming removed 3 bases at V and 4 bases at J, with 15 bases between. The CDR3 region is CASSILTGLGTGELFF. In DNA form, the CDR3 reads TGTGCCAGTAGTATTCTCACAGGGTTGGGCACCGGGGAGCTGTTTTTT.

The rearrangement links TRBV4-1 to TRBJ1-1, with D maybe TRBD1 (5 bases). This CDR3 has 15 amino acids. The ends were cut back, 0 bases at V and 3 bases at J, with 11 bases in the middle. CDR1 is MGHRA, CDR2 YSYEKL, per germline. In DNA, the CDR3 is TGCGCCAGCAGCCAAGATCCAGGGATCTACACTGAAGCTTTCTTT. It translates to CASSQDPGIYTEAFF.

In DNA, the CDR3 is TGTGCCAGCAGCCCCCGGGGAGGTGAGCAGTTCTTC. Protein sequence: CASSPRGGEQFF. The rearrangement uses TRBV5-4 and TRBJ2-1; D is possibly TRBD2 (6 bases). This CDR3 region has 12 residues. V dropped 4 bases and J dropped 9 bases, with 11 bases sitting between them. Germline V lookup: CDR1 SGHNT, CDR2 YYREEE (reference sequence).

A single count supports this clone. As DNA, the CDR3 is TGTGCCACCCTACTATTGTCCGGGGAGCTGTTTTTT. It encodes CATLLLSGELFF. The V call is TRBV21-1, the J call TRBJ2-2; the DNA was not used to check the table's D call, TRBD2. TRBV21-1 has pseudogene status. The CDR3 covers 12 residues.